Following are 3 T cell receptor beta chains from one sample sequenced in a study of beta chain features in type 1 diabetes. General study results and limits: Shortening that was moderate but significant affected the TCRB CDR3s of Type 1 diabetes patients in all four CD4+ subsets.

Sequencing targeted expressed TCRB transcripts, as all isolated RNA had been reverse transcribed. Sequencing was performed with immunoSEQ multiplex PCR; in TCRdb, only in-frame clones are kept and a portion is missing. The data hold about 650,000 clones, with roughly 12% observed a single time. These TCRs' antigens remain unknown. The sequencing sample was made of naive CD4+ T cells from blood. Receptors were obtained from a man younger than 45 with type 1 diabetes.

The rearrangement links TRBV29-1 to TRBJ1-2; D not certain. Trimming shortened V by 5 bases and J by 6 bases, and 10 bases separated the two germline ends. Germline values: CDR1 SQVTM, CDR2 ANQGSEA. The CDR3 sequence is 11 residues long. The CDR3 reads CSVWVSDGYTF. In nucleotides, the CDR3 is TGCAGCGTTTGGGTGTCGGATGGCTACACCTTC.

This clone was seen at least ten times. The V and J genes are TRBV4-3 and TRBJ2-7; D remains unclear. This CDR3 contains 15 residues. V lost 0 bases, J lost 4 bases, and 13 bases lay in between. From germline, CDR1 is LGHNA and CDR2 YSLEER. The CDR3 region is CASSQEGAGGYEQYF. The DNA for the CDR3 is TGCGCCAGCAGCCAAGAAGGAGCAGGCGGATACGAGCAGTACTTC.

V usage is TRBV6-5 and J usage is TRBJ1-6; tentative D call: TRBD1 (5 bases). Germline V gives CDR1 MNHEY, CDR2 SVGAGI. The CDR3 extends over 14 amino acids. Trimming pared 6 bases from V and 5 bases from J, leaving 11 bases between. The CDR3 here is CASSRDPNNSPLHF. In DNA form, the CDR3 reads TGTGCCAGCAGCCGGGACCCGAATAATTCACCCCTCCACTTT.